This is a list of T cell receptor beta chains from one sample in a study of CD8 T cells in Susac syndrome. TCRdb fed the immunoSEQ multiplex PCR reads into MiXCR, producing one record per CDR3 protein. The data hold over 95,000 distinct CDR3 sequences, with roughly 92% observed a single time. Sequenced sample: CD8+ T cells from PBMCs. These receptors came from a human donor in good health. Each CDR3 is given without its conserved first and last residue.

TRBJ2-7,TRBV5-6,ASGAPGLSSYEQY
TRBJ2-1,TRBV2,ASSRLAGERSEQF
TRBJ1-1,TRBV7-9,ACLGTPNTEAF
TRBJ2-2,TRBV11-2,ASSNPIGPGELF
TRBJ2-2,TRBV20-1,SARDLQGDTGELF
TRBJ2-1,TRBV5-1,ASSFEGISYNEQF
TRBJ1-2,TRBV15,ATSVGDREIGYT
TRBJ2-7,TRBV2,ASRLGSGTSYEQY
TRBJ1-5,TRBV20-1,SARDVRTELNQPQH
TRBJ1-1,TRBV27,ASSLTVGTEAF
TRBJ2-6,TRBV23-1,ASSQSNRVGISGANVLT
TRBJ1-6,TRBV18,ASSPRTGQADSPLH
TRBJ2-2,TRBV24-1,ATSDLARGHTGELF
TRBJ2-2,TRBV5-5,ASSWGQGTGELF
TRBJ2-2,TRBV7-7,ASSLSGNTGELF
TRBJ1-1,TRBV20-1,SASPQGREAF
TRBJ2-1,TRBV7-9,ASSLPGQGNEQF
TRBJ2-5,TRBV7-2,ASSTRGSGRETQY
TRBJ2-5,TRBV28,ASSLWRSGRDLETQY
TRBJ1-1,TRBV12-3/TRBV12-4,ASSLVGDAKAF
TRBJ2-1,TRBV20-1,SASDWTSGGGPF
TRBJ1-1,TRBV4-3,ASSQAPGNTEAF
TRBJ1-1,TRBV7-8,ASSLGQGSTEAF
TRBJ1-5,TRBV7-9,ASSGGDRGYQH
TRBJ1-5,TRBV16,ASSFTGARNQPQH
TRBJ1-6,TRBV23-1,AIRGANWDSPPH
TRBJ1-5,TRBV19,ASSIGYSNQPQH
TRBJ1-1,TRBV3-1,ASSQQGMRTEAF
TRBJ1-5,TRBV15,AISSGNQPQH
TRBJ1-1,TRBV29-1,SVGGEGNRDLNTEAF
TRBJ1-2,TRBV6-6,ASWGGSGYT
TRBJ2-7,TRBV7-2,ASSSVGGVTSGSYEQY
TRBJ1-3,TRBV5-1,ASSLDSGVSGNTIY
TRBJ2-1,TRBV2,ASVAGGRNEQF
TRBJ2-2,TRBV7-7,ASSSEGATGELF
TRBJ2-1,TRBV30,AWVGASGTSSYNEQF
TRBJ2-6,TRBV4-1,ASSQDARGPGANVLT
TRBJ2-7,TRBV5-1,ASSGGVGAYEQY
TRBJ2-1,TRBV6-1,ASSERTYSGSHEQF
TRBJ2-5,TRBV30,AWSVGPRGETQY
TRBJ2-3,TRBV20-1,SARYPGGRSTDTQY
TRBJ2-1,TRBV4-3,ASSQDRGGRANEQF
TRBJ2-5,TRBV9,ASSGDQETQY
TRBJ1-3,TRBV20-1,SARPSLLISGNTIY
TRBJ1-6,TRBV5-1,ASSLGGLQALH
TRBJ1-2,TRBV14,ASSLTTGGLWGYT
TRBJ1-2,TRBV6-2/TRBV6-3,ASSSNYGYT
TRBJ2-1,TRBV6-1,AIGGRTESSYNEQF
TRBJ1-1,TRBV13,ASSGRDRNTEAF
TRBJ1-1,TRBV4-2,ASSQDPGGLLYTEAF
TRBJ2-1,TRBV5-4,ASSPGTTHYNEQF
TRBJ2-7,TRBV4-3,ASALDVNSYEQY
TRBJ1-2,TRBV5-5,ASSLDAEYYGYT